This entry lists 16 T cell receptor beta chains sequenced from one sample in a study of blood T cells in healthy people across ages. Alongside a J-beta primer mix, a sample-barcoded 5' primer served in a second PCR lasting about 7 to 12 cycles. TCRdb analysed the 5' RACE reads with MiXCR anew, one entry per CDR3 protein. Of roughly 700,000 distinct CDR3 sequences in the sample, more than 40% were seen once. Sequencing was performed on blood. All receptors come from a woman in her sixties in good health.

This clonotype was seen only a few times. This chain joins TRBV7-2 and TRBJ2-1; D is ambiguous. V gave up 4 bases and J gave up 4 bases, with 5 bases separating them. The V gene's germline CDR1 is SGHTA and CDR2 FQGNSA. This CDR3 contains 12 residues. The CDR3 region is CASSSRYNEQFF. The CDR3 DNA reads as TGTGCCAGCAGCTCAAGGTACAATGAGCAGTTCTTC.

J is TRBJ1-1 and V is TRBV20-1, with D uncertain. Germline V lookup: CDR1 DFQATT, CDR2 SNEGSKA (reference sequence). The germline V and J ends were trimmed by 1 base and 0 bases, with 9 bases remaining between them. This CDR3 is built from 14 residues. DNA for the CDR3: TGCAGTGCTAGAGGAAACAGAGTGAACACTGAAGCTTTCTTT. Translation gives CSARGNRVNTEAFF.

There are a few counts of this clonotype. The chain combines TRBV5-1 with TRBJ1-2; D gene unclear. Trimming pared 0 bases from V and 8 bases from J, leaving 11 bases between. CDR1 and CDR2 (germline): SGHRS, YFSETQ. The CDR3 loop spans 13 amino acids. CDR3 amino acids: CASSLDAGGGYTF. The DNA for the CDR3 is TGCGCCAGCAGCTTGGATGCGGGAGGCGGCTACACCTTC.

The chain joins TRBV6-5 to TRBJ2-5, with D perhaps matching TRBD2 (5 bases). The DNA matches TRBJ2-7 better at its end, which makes the J call doubtful. This CDR3 has 13 amino acids. CDR1 is MNHEY, CDR2 SVGAGI, per germline. The CDR3 loop reads CASSYSIGGEQYF. The CDR3 DNA reads as TGTGCCAGCAGTTACTCGATCGGAGGCGAGCAGTACTTC.

This clonotype was recorded once. The V and J genes are TRBV20-1 and TRBJ1-2, with TRBD1 identical over 7 bases. Germline loops: CDR1 DFQATT, CDR2 SNEGSKA (reference sequence). Trimming cost V 6 bases and J 2 bases; bases outside gene matches: 9. This CDR3 is 14 amino acids long. CDR3 region: CSAPRTGINYGYTF. In DNA form, the CDR3 reads TGCAGTGCCCCCAGGACAGGTATAAACTATGGCTACACCTTC.

The chain has TRBV28 and TRBJ2-3; 11 bases fit TRBD2. V was clipped by 4 bases and J by 5 bases; unmatched bases: 5. The germline gives CDR1 MDHEN, CDR2 SYDVKM. This CDR3 comprises 15 residues. This chain's CDR3 is CASSSRLAGKDTQYF. As DNA, the CDR3 is TGTGCCAGCAGTTCACGACTAGCGGGAAAAGATACGCAGTATTTT.

The rearrangement links TRBV6-2 or TRBV6-3 to TRBJ2-5; possible D gene TRBD2, 6 bases. Germline assignment: CDR1 MNHEY and CDR2 SVGEGT. V lost 2 bases to trimming and J lost 7 bases, with 11 bases between them. The CDR3 contains 13 residues. CDR3 in amino acids: CASSYRREGTQYF. Here the CDR3 DNA reads TGTGCCAGCAGTTACCGGCGGGAAGGGACCCAGTACTTC.

The V and J genes are TRBV4-3 and TRBJ2-5, with D possibly TRBD2 on 5 matching bases. The CDR3 consists of 14 residues. The V gene's germline CDR1 is LGHNA and CDR2 YSLEER. Trimming removed 0 bases at V and 11 bases at J, with 16 bases between. CDR3 amino acids: CASSQDGLALKQYF. The CDR3 DNA reads as TGCGCCAGCAGCCAAGATGGTCTAGCCCTTAAGCAGTACTTC.

The chain carries TRBV29-1 and TRBJ2-1; no clear D gene. Gene TRBJ2-7 matches the end of the DNA better, so the J call may be wrong. Germline loops: CDR1 SQVTM, CDR2 ANQGSEA. The CDR3 extends over 14 amino acids. For the CDR3, the DNA is TGCAGCGTCGCCCGCGGAAGCTCCTACAATGAGCAGTACTTC. Its protein is CSVARGSSYNEQYF.

This clonotype was detected a few times. The rearrangement links TRBV4-3 to TRBJ1-2, with 10 bases lining up with TRBD1. The junction had 3 bases not matched to a gene; V was cut back by 2 bases and J by 6 bases. This CDR3 has 14 residues. Per germline, CDR1 LGHNA and CDR2 YSLEER. CDR3 coding DNA: TGCGCCAGCAGCCAACCGGACAGGGGGGATGGCTACACCTTC. Translation gives CASSQPDRGDGYTF.

The gene calls are TRBV6-2 or TRBV6-3 and TRBJ2-1; D uncertain. This CDR3 is 14 amino acids long. V lost 5 bases and J lost 2, with 10 bases in between. CDR1 and CDR2 (germline): MNHEY, SVGEGT. CDR3 nucleotides: TGTGCCAGCAGTACCCCTCCTGCCTACAATGAGCAGTTCTTC. It yields the protein CASSTPPAYNEQFF.

This clonotype has just a few counts. This chain joins TRBV20-1 and TRBJ2-7; TRBD2 matches 7 bases. CDR3 size: 15 residues. Germline CDR1 reads DFQATT; CDR2 reads SNEGSKA (reference sequence). With 3 bases clipped from V and 5 bases from J, the junction kept 13 bases outside the gene matches. Written as DNA, the CDR3 is TGCAGTGCTAGGGCGATGGGGAGGGGATTCGACGAGCAGTACTTC. It is translated as CSARAMGRGFDEQYF.

This clonotype was recorded a few times. The gene calls are TRBV20-1 and TRBJ2-7; TRBD2 aligns across 8 bases. V lost 1 base to trimming and J lost 6 bases; unmatched junction nucleotides: 14. The CDR3 covers 16 residues. The germline V gene has CDR1 DFQATT and CDR2 SNEGSKA (reference sequence). CDR3 nucleotides: TGCAGTGCTAGAGTGGTGGGTGTAGCGGGACGGCTCGAGCAGTACTTC. This translates into CSARVVGVAGRLEQYF.

The chain uses TRBV3-1 and TRBJ2-7, with a possible D match to TRBD1 (5 bases). This CDR3 has 14 residues. Per the germline V gene, CDR1 is LGHDT and CDR2 is YNNKEL (reference sequence). The ends were cut back, 4 bases at V and 5 bases at J, with 15 bases in the middle. CDR3 coding DNA: TGTGCCAGCAGCCTCCCTGGGGCGGTCGACGAGCAGTACTTC. Translated: CASSLPGAVDEQYF.

Only a few counts were recorded for this clonotype. The V and J genes are TRBV2 and TRBJ2-3, with 11 nucleotides matching TRBD1. Germline values: CDR1 SNHLY, CDR2 FYNNEI. This CDR3 contains 15 residues. V gave up 6 bases and J gave up 4 bases; unmatched junction bases: 6. The chain's CDR3 is CASRTGTGGPDTQYF. CDR3 DNA sequence: TGTGCCAGCAGGACCGGGACAGGGGGTCCAGATACGCAGTATTTT.

The V call is TRBV20-1, the J call TRBJ2-1; 7 bases are shared with TRBD2. The junction had 12 bases not matched to a gene; V was cut back by 5 bases and J by 5 bases. This CDR3 is built from 15 residues. Germline-derived CDR1 and CDR2 are DFQATT and SNEGSKA (reference sequence). CDR3 protein: CSAPHGGSKHNEQFF. The CDR3, as DNA: TGCAGTGCTCCCCATGGCGGGAGCAAACACAATGAGCAGTTCTTC.